This TCR beta chain stems from a study of cytomegalovirus exposure and HLA in healthy donors. The CDR3 has 18 amino acids. Germline CDR1 MNHEY, CDR2 SMNVEV (reference sequence). J was trimmed by 0 bases and V by 10 bases; bases with no gene match: 20. This clone appeared once. PCR employed 60 Vbeta and 13 Jbeta primers. Authors' analysis steps: Later analysis identified approximately 80 million unique TCR beta chains, approximately 10 million shared. The method was immunoSEQ multiplex PCR; TCRdb's version includes in-frame clones alone and lacks a portion of them. V, J and clone size were drawn from that table, and D and trimming were deduced from the DNA. The profile covers roughly 100,000 clones, with around four fifths appearing a single time and 7.5% to 10% taken by the ten largest.

The origin of this receptor is a woman aged 35 to 49 in good health and CMV-seropositive. Sequencing was carried out using PBMCs. The rearrangement joins TRBV27 to TRBJ2-7; 8 bases are a match to TRBD1. CDR3: CATPDPGQGKHPSYEQYF. The CDR3 DNA reads as TGTGCCACCCCCGACCCCGGACAGGGAAAACACCCCTCCTACGAGCAGTACTTC.